This T cell receptor (beta chain) came from a study of T-cell memory formation after mild COVID-19. Only a few counts were recorded for this clonotype. TCRdb re-analysed the 5' RACE reads in MiXCR, keeping a single row per CDR3 protein. The sample lists 140,000 to 150,000 distinct CDR3 sequences, less than 25% seen once, with around 24% in the top ten. CDR1 and CDR2 from the germline V gene are SGHTA and FQGTGA. The CDR3 is 11 amino acids. V lost 6 bases, J lost 5 bases, and 5 bases lay in between. The chain employs TRBV7-3 and TRBJ2-1; D gene ambiguous. The origin of this receptor is an adult woman who had mild COVID-19 (a few samples of this study predate the infection). Cell type and time point are not known. Sequenced input: PBMCs or a T cell subset sorted from them (not recorded which). The CDR3 sequence: CASRSDNEQFF. CDR3 bases: TGTGCCAGCAGGAGCGACAATGAGCAGTTCTTC.